The text below deals with one T cell receptor beta chain. Antigen specificity is unknown. The sample belongs to a study of blood T cells in healthy people across ages. Next came a second PCR, run for about 7 to 12 cycles, which used a sample-barcoded 5' primer along with a J-beta primer mix. TCRdb re-derived calls from the 5' RACE reads in MiXCR, one entry per CDR3 protein. The sample contains about 760,000 distinct CDR3 sequences, about 56% of which appear only once. The germline V gene encodes CDR1 MDHEN and CDR2 SYDVKM. The CDR3 is made up of 13 amino acids. V lost 7 bases, J lost 7 bases, and 9 bases stayed unmatched. Individuals who donated were healthy Caucasians from Russia aged about 6 to 90. There were at least 6 micrograms of total RNA extracted from every sample. General observations from the study: CMV status of donors was unknown, possibly confounding expanded clonotype changes.

The sample comprised blood. This TCR was sampled from a man between 35 and 55 years old in good health. The chain uses TRBV28 and TRBJ1-2, with 7 nucleotides matching TRBD1. The CDR3 DNA follows: TGTGCCAGCATCCTACAAGGGGGCGGTGGCTACACCTTC. As protein: CASILQGGGGYTF.